The 20 T cell receptor beta chains presented below share a single source sample, sequenced in a study of regulatory T cells in long-lasting Graves disease. HTBI primers from iRepertoire and Arm-PCR of CDR3 regions yielded the TCR beta libraries. TCRdb re-analysed the multiplex PCR reads in MiXCR, keeping a single row per CDR3 protein. The sample carries some 370,000 distinct CDR3 sequences, roughly 20% recorded once. As for time point: persistent/refractory GD, antithyroid drugs over 5 years with positive TRAb. Extracted RNA from PBMCs served as the source of the TCR library. Sequencing used peripheral blood mononuclear cells (PBMCs), obtained when the disease was refractory, from a patient treated with antithyroid drugs. These receptors came from a female donor with Graves disease.

The V and J genes are TRBV25-1 and TRBJ2-5; D unresolved. The CDR3 contains 14 residues. Trimming took off 2 bases at V and 5 bases at J, with 12 bases between the two ends. Germline CDR1 reads MGHDK; CDR2 reads SYGVNS. CDR3 in DNA: TGTGCCAGCAGTGAAACCCTACTTGAGGAGACCCAGTACTTC. This gives the protein CASSETLLEETQYF.

This sequence joins TRBV20-1 and TRBJ2-1, with D possibly matching TRBD1 (5 bases). The CDR3 length is 13 residues. With 0 bases removed from V and 13 bases from J, the gap between germline ends came to 16 bases. Germline lookup yields CDR1 DFQATT and CDR2 SNEGSKA (reference sequence). DNA of the CDR3: TGCAGTGCTAGAGATCGTACAGGTGTGAGACAGTTCTTC. Translated: CSARDRTGVRQFF.

This clonotype showed up many times. The genes are TRBV6-1 and TRBJ2-7, with TRBD1 matching over 7 bases. CDR3 length equals 18 residues. The germline V gene has CDR1 MNHNS and CDR2 SASEGT. V gave up 5 bases and J gave up 3 bases; unmatched junction bases: 19. CDR3 DNA sequence: TGTGCCAGCAGTCCCCAAGAGTCAGGGGGAGATCGGATCTACGAGCAGTACTTC. It encodes CASSPQESGGDRIYEQYF.

The sample holds many counts of this clonotype. The chain links TRBV2 to TRBJ2-2; D gene uncertain. Trimming stripped 2 bases from V and 6 bases from J, with 7 bases between. Germline loops: CDR1 SNHLY, CDR2 FYNNEI. The CDR3 is 13 residues long. CDR3 nucleotide sequence: TGTGCCAGCAGTGAATTTCTGGCCGGGGAGCTGTTTTTT. Its translation: CASSEFLAGELFF.

This clonotype turned up a few times. A read error may account for a junction end that differs from germline. The chain uses TRBV7-2 and TRBJ1-4; D may be TRBD1 (5 bases). From germline, CDR1 is SGHTA and CDR2 FQGNSA. The CDR3 runs 19 residues. The CDR3 is CVSSLGHLQGALPNEKLFF. The CDR3 DNA is TGTGTCAGCAGCTTAGGGCATCTGCAGGGTGCTCTCCCTAATGAAAAACTGTTTTTT.

Comments on this clonotype: A read error is possible here, since a much larger clone lies one base away. Since no conserved phenylalanine or tryptophan closes the CDR3, a read error is the likely cause. The V and J genes are TRBV7-3 and TRBJ2-5; D not certain. Germline assignment: CDR1 SGHTA and CDR2 FQGTGA. The CDR3 consists of 14 residues. V lost 4 bases to trimming and J lost 5 bases, with 14 bases between them. The CDR3 loop is CASSSDPLGETQYL. DNA of the CDR3: TGTGCCAGCAGCTCTGACCCTCTCGGGGAGACCCAGTACCTC.

The rearrangement links TRBV9 to TRBJ2-5, with D possibly TRBD1 on 5 matching bases. There are 15 residues in the CDR3. V lost 0 bases and J 2 bases, leaving 11 bases between the germline ends. Germline CDR1 and CDR2: SGDLS and YYNGEE. The CDR3 bases are TGTGCCAGCAGCGTAGTAGGGGCCCGACAAGAGACCCAGTACTTC. Translated: CASSVVGARQETQYF.

This clonotype came up many times. The genes are TRBV12-3 or TRBV12-4 and TRBJ2-2, with TRBD2 as a possible D gene (5 bases). Trimming took 6 bases from V and 6 from J, leaving 23 bases between them. The CDR3 length is 17 residues. As DNA, the CDR3 is TGTGCCAGCAGGAATGAGGGCTGGGAAGGACTTTCCGGGGAGCTGTTTTTT. Translation gives CASRNEGWEGLSGELFF.

This clonotype was seen many times. The CDR3 nucleotides read TGTGCCATCAGTGAGTCGTCGCTGGGGGCAAATGGTAACGAGCAGTACTTC. Protein: CAISESSLGANGNEQYF. The chain is built from TRBV10-3 and TRBJ2-7; maybe TRBD1 (6 bases). From germline, CDR1 is ENHRY and CDR2 SYGVKD. Trimming removed 0 bases at V and 5 bases at J, with 20 bases between. This CDR3 spans 17 amino acids.

This clonotype was counted at least ten times. The rearrangement uses TRBV20-1 and TRBJ2-5; 12 positions match TRBD1. V lost 4 bases and J lost 4; bases outside the gene matches: 7. Germline CDR1 is DFQATT and CDR2 is SNEGSKA (reference sequence). The CDR3 is made up of 15 amino acids. The CDR3 reads CSATHRDRGRETQYF. The CDR3 DNA is TGCAGTGCTACGCACCGGGACAGGGGGCGAGAGACCCAGTACTTC.

This clonotype was recorded a few times. V usage is TRBV30 and J usage is TRBJ1-1; tentatively, D is TRBD1 (6 bases). Trimming cost V 3 bases and J 2 bases, with 10 bases left between them. In germline, CDR1 is GTSNPN, CDR2 SVGIG (reference sequence). CDR3 length: 13 amino acids. The CDR3 sequence is CAWSTQGNTEAFF. CDR3 bases: TGTGCCTGGAGCACACAGGGCAACACTGAAGCTTTCTTT.

This clonotype occurred many times. The J gene is TRBJ2-5, the V gene TRBV11-2; unclear D gene. The CDR3 runs to 14 residues. V lost 5 bases, J lost 5 bases, and 15 bases lay in between. CDR1 SGHAT and CDR2 FQNNGV come from the germline V gene. The CDR3 DNA reads TGTGCCAGCAGCCCAATCTTATTCGTGGAGACCCAGTACTTC. Its protein is CASSPILFVETQYF. The entire variable domain, with the rest obtained from reference TRBV11-2 and TRBJ2-5, is as follows: EAGVAQSPRYKIIEKRQSVAFWCNPISGHATLYWYQQILGQGPKLLIQFQNNGVVDDSQLPKDRFSAERLKGVDSTLKIQPAKLEDSAVYLCASSPILFVETQYFGPGTRLLVL.

This clonotype came up a few times. This sequence joins TRBV30 and TRBJ2-7, with 9 bases identical to TRBD2. Germline V lookup: CDR1 GTSNPN, CDR2 SVGIG (reference sequence). The CDR3 has 14 amino acids. The junction had 8 bases not matched to a gene; V was cut back by 2 bases and J by 6 bases. The CDR3 is CAWSSGGREGEQYF. CDR3 DNA sequence: TGTGCCTGGAGTTCTGGCGGGAGGGAAGGCGAGCAGTACTTC.

Concerning this clonotype: The junction departs from the called germline gene at one end, perhaps through a read error. This rearrangement joins TRBV6-2 or TRBV6-3 to TRBJ1-2; D not certain. CDR1 and CDR2 (germline): MNHEY, SVGEGT. The CDR3 spans 13 residues. The CDR3, as DNA: TGTGCCAGCGGTTATCCAGACGGCTATGGCTACACCTTC. The encoded protein is CASGYPDGYGYTF.

This clonotype was seen at least ten times. The genes are TRBV24-1 and TRBJ2-5; TRBD1 matches at 8 bases. The CDR3 extends over 16 amino acids. Germline V lookup: CDR1 KGHDR, CDR2 SFDVKD. V was clipped by 6 bases and J by 2 bases; unmatched bases: 10. The CDR3 nucleotides are TGTGCCACCAGTCCAGCTCCCGGGACAGGACAAGAGACCCAGTACTTC. Translated, it gives CATSPAPGTGQETQYF.

This clonotype was picked up a small number of times. V gene TRBV20-1 combines with J gene TRBJ2-7, with D possibly being TRBD1 (6 bases). The CDR3 consists of 12 residues. Trimming pared 6 bases from V and 2 bases from J, leaving 11 bases between. In germline, CDR1 is DFQATT, CDR2 SNEGSKA (reference sequence). The DNA of the CDR3 is TGCAGTGCAGCCACAGGGACCTACGAGCAGTACTTC. Its translation: CSAATGTYEQYF.

This clonotype was counted ten times or more. The chain joins TRBV6-2 or TRBV6-3 to TRBJ1-1; D call uncertain. V dropped 4 bases and J dropped 1 base, with 7 bases sitting between them. CDR3 length equals 13 residues. In germline, CDR1 is MNHEY, CDR2 SVGEGT. The CDR3 loop reads CASSWNPNTEAFF. CDR3 DNA sequence: TGTGCCAGCAGTTGGAACCCGAACACTGAAGCTTTCTTT.

CDR3 sequence: CAISDRDTSGNTIYF. In DNA, the CDR3 is TGTGCCATCAGTGATCGGGACACCTCTGGAAACACCATATATTTT. The rearrangement joins TRBV10-3 to TRBJ1-3, with D maybe TRBD1 (6 bases). The CDR3 runs 15 residues. Germline V CDR1 and CDR2: ENHRY, SYGVKD. V was clipped by 3 bases and J by 0 bases, with 9 bases between them.

The table lists this clonotype with many counts. The chain recombines TRBV27 with TRBJ1-2, with D possibly being TRBD1 (6 bases). Trimming left V 7 bases short and J 0 bases short, with 15 bases between. This CDR3 has 15 residues. CDR1 and CDR2 (germline): MNHEY, SMNVEV (reference sequence). The CDR3 reads CASTPRRTANYGYTF. CDR3 nucleotide sequence: TGTGCCAGCACCCCTCGTCGGACAGCTAACTATGGCTACACCTTC.

This chain uses TRBV7-9 with TRBJ2-4; 13 positions agree with TRBD2. Losses at the gene ends were 2 bases for V and 0 bases for J; bases not matched to a gene: 4. The CDR3 totals 18 residues. The germline gives CDR1 SEHNR, CDR2 FQNEAQ (reference sequence). CDR3 sequence reads: CASSLRTSGSGAKNIQYF. CDR3 DNA: TGTGCCAGCAGCTTAAGGACTAGCGGGAGTGGAGCCAAAAACATTCAGTACTTC.